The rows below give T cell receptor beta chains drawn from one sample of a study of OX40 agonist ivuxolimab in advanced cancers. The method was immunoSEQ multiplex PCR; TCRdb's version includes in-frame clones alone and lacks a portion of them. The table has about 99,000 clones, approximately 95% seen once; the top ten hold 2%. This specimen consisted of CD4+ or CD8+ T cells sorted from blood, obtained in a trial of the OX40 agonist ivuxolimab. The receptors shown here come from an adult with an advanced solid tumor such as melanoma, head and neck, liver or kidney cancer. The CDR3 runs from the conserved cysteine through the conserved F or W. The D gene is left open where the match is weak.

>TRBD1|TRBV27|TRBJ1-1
CASSLSLGTGGTEAFF
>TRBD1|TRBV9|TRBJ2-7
CASSAGQGDEQYF
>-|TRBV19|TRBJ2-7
CASSFGNSYEQYF
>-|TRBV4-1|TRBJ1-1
CASSETGMGITEAFF
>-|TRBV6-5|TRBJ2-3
CASSYEQGPTDTQYF
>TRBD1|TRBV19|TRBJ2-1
CASSILEGALYNEQFF
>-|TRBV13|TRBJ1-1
CASLRLEATEAFF
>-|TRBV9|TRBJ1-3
CASSGNSGNTIYF
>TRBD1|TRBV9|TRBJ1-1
CASSARTGAEAFF
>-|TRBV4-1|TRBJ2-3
CASSHDTDTQYF
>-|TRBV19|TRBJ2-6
CASSSPYSGANVLTF
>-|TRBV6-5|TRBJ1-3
CASSSPSGNTIYF
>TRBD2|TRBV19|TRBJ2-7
CASSVGLAREQYF
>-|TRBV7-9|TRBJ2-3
CASSLGTDTQYF
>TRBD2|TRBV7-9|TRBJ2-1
CASSLAGLAGINEQFF
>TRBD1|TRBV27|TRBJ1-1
CASSHRQGPRGHTEAFF
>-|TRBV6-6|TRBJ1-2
CASSYSSVSGYTF
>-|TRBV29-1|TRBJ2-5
CSVEIRGWETQYF
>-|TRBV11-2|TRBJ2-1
CASSPAPQFF
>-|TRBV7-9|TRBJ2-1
CASSILAEEQFF
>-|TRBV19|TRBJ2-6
CASSIIPAGPNVLTF
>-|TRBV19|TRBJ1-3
CASSTHMSSGNTIYF
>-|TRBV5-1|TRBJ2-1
CASGEASYNEQFF
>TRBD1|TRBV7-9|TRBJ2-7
CASSSTRTGREQYF
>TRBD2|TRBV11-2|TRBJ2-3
CASDERVAGLTDTQYF
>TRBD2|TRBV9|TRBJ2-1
CASSGLAGGAWHGDEQFF
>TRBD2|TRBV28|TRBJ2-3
CASSLGLAGPTDTQYF
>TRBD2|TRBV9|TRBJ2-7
CASSPGTSSYEQYF
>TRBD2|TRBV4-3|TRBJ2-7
CASSQDNSGDYEQYF
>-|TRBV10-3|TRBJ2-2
CAISGGGELFF
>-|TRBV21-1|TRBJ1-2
CASSNTPLSYGYTF
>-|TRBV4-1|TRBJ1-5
CASSQEDGGGNQPQHF
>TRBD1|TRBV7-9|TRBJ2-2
CASSWDRNTGELFF
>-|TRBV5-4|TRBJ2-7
CASSPSPGGSYEQYF
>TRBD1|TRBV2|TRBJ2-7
CASNPGQRSYEQYF
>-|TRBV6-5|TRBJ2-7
CASSQDRLLYEQYF
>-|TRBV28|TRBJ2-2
CASRADGTLSGELFF
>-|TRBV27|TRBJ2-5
CASSLSVQETQYF
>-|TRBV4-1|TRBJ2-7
CASSQDRSGSSYEQYF
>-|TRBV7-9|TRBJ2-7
CASSLDPPGRGAYEQYF
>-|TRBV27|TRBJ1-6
CASSLRNSPLHF
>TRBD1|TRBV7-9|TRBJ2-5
CASRGRTGETQYF
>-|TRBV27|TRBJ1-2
CASSFGGEGYTF
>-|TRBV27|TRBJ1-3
CASSLAGVPGNTIYF
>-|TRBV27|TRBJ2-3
CASSLGDVVDTQYF
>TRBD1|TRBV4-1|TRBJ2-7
CASSLLTGTTYEQYF
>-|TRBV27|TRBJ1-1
CASSPPGVLNTEAFF
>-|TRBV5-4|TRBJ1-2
CASSPGGSGYTF
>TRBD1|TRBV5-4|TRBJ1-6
CASSVGQGMSYNSPLHF
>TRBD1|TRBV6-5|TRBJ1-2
CASSYSSAGGGYTF
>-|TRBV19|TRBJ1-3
CASTTGTSGNTIYF
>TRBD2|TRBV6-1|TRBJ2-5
CASSEALAGVLETQYF
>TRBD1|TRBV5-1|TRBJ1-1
CASSSTGGEAFF
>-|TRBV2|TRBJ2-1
CASSEGGFNEQFF
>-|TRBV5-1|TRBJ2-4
CASSLRHYDGKNIQYF
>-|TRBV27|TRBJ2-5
CASSSFYGLETQYF
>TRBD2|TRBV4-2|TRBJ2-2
CASSQVMLAGAQNTGELFF
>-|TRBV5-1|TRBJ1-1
CASSLGFNTEAFF
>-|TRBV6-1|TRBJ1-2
CASSEQDYYGYTF
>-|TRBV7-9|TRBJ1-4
CASSPWGKEKLFF